These 24 T cell receptor beta chains came from one sample sequenced in a study of vaccination and CD4 T cells after COVID-19 (dated by TCRdb to the early 2020s). Library generation was performed with PCR. The run used an Illumina iSeq 100. At the Johns Hopkins FTIC core, DNA from the cultured CD4+ T cells underwent TCR sequencing with the Oncomine TCR Beta short-read assay. The QIAamp micro DNA kit was used to extract genomic DNA from the cultured CD4+ T cells. TCRdb itself trimmed the public reads at Q25 with fastp, ran MiXCR and retained productive beta chains. Entries are consolidated by CDR3 protein sequence, retaining the most common genes and DNA. This sample is represented by around 9,000 distinct CDR3 sequences; around a third of them were singletons. The ten top clones hold 20% to 25% of the sample. Per the publication, the treatment or condition label means: roughly 10-day PBMC culture with coronavirus spike peptide pools or control peptides (ViraFEST assay). CD4+ T cells from unexposed donors were collected before the COVID-19 pandemic (2011-2018).

Which antigens these TCRs recognize remains unknown. The sequenced sample was CD4+ T cells from blood, cultured in vitro. These receptors all come from a human donor in good health.

This sequence joins TRBV24-1 and TRBJ2-1, with D possibly TRBD1 on 6 matching bases. The CDR3 spans 15 residues. V was clipped by 7 bases and J by 2 bases, with 14 bases between them. Germline loops: CDR1 KGHDR, CDR2 SFDVKD. The CDR3 sequence: CATSAPRGTYNEQFF. Written as DNA, the CDR3 is TGTGCCACCAGCGCTCCAAGGGGGACCTACAATGAGCAGTTCTTC.

This clonotype is medium-sized within its sample. The V gene is TRBV21-1, the J gene TRBJ1-1; the DNA was not compared with TRBD1, the D call given in the table. TRBV21-1 is tagged as a pseudogene. The CDR3 is 15 amino acids. CDR3 coding DNA: TGTGCCAGCACCTTTCAGGGACAGGGCCCCACTGAAGCTTTCTTT. Residues: CASTFQGQGPTEAFF.

The DNA for the CDR3 is TGTGCCAGCAGTGATTCGGACTGGACAGATACGCAGTATTTT. It encodes CASSDSDWTDTQYF. This rearrangement joins TRBV25-1 to TRBJ2-3; tentatively, D is TRBD2 (5 bases). This CDR3 spans 14 amino acids. Trimming removed 3 bases from V and 3 bases from J, with 10 bases in between. CDR1 and CDR2 from the germline V gene are MGHDK and SYGVNS.

This clonotype came up a few times. The chain combines TRBV20-1 with TRBJ2-4; 11 bases are a match to TRBD2. CDR1 and CDR2 from the germline V gene are DFQATT and SNEGSKA (reference sequence). The V gene end was trimmed by 5 bases and the J gene end by 5 bases; junction bases not matched to a gene: 8. The CDR3 contains 15 residues. CDR3 in DNA: TGCAGTGCTCCGAATAGCGGGAGGGCTCAAAACATTCAGTACTTC. It is translated as CSAPNSGRAQNIQYF.

V gene TRBV28 combines with J gene TRBJ1-6, with a tentative D call TRBD1 (5 bases). CDR3 length: 19 amino acids. The germline V and J ends were trimmed by 4 bases and 0 bases, with 19 bases remaining between them. Germline assignment: CDR1 MDHEN and CDR2 SYDVKM. The CDR3 DNA reads TGTGCCAGCAGTTCCGGGGGGACGAGGCCAGGCTCCTATAATTCACCCCTCCACTTT. Its protein is CASSSGGTRPGSYNSPLHF.

The V call is TRBV20-1, the J call TRBJ2-7; possibly TRBD1 or TRBD2 for D (5 bases each). This CDR3 has 16 amino acids. CDR1 DFQATT and CDR2 SNEGSKA come from the germline V gene (reference sequence). Trimming took off 1 base at V and 4 bases at J, with 20 bases between the two ends. This CDR3 reads CSARGVRRDQWYEQYF. CDR3 bases: TGCAGTGCTAGAGGGGTGCGCAGGGACCAGTGGTACGAGCAGTACTTC.

This clonotype was detected a few times. This chain connects TRBV20-1 to TRBJ1-1; 8 bases fit TRBD1. Unmatched junction bases numbered 5, after V lost 2 bases and J lost 0 bases. CDR3 length: 15 residues. Germline-derived CDR1 and CDR2 are DFQATT and SNEGSKA (reference sequence). The CDR3 here is CSARKAGGMNTEAFF. CDR3 nucleotides: TGCAGTGCTAGAAAGGCAGGGGGCATGAACACTGAAGCTTTCTTT.

In its sample, this clonotype was seen a few times. J is TRBJ1-5 and V is TRBV19; D is unresolved. CDR1 and CDR2 from the germline V gene are LNHDA and SQIVND (reference sequence). The CDR3 runs to 14 residues. The V and J ends lost 7 bases and 7 bases respectively, with 17 bases between them. CDR3 in DNA: TGTGCCAGTACCCAGGACGGTCCGGGGCAGCCCCAGCATTTT. This codes for CASTQDGPGQPQHF.

The V call is TRBV14, the J call TRBJ2-7; 10 bases are a match to TRBD1. Per germline, CDR1 SGHDN and CDR2 FVKESK. This CDR3 is 14 amino acids long. J lost 4 bases, V lost 4 bases, and 4 bases had no gene match. CDR3 bases: TGTGCCAGCAGCCGGACAGGGGGAGGGTACGAGCAGTACTTC. Translated: CASSRTGGGYEQYF.

This clonotype was found a few times. The chain uses TRBV21-1 and TRBJ2-7. TRBV21-1 is a known pseudogene. CDR3 length: 15 residues. The CDR3 DNA sequence: TGTGCCAGCAGCAAAGTCAGGCGGTTGACCTACGAGCAGTACTTC. This gives the protein CASSKVRRLTYEQYF.

This clonotype was detected a few times. This sequence joins TRBV7-6 and TRBJ2-2; 7 nucleotides line up with TRBD1. J lost 4 bases, V lost 1 base, and 6 bases had no gene match. The CDR3 is made up of 16 amino acids. Germline assignment: CDR1 SGHVS and CDR2 FNYEAQ. The chain's CDR3 is CASSLVQGVVTGELFF. In nucleotides, the CDR3 is TGTGCCAGCAGCTTAGTTCAGGGGGTTGTCACCGGGGAGCTGTTTTTT.

V usage is TRBV28 and J usage is TRBJ2-7, with 13 bases aligning to TRBD2. With V trimmed by 6 bases and J by 0 bases, 2 bases remained unmatched. The length of the CDR3 is 15 residues. CDR1 MDHEN and CDR2 SYDVKM come from the germline V gene. The DNA for the CDR3 is TGTGCCAGCAGGACTAGCGGGAGGAGCTCCTACGAGCAGTACTTC. It encodes CASRTSGRSSYEQYF.

V usage is TRBV19 and J usage is TRBJ2-7; D ambiguous. Trimming stripped 4 bases from V and 4 bases from J, with 14 bases between. Germline CDR1 and CDR2: LNHDA and SQIVND (reference sequence). There are 14 residues in the CDR3. In DNA, the CDR3 is TGTGCCAGTAGTAGAGAAGGGCGATTATACGAGCAGTACTTC. Translation gives CASSREGRLYEQYF.

V usage is TRBV19 and J usage is TRBJ1-2; D might be TRBD1 (5 bases). Germline lookup yields CDR1 LNHDA and CDR2 SQIVND (reference sequence). The CDR3 runs 14 residues. V was clipped by 0 bases and J by 5 bases, with 10 bases between them. CDR3: CASSIDPAGYGYTF. The CDR3 DNA reads TGTGCCAGTAGTATAGATCCTGCAGGGTATGGCTACACCTTC.

The chain is built from TRBV10-3 and TRBJ2-3; TRBD2 matches 9 bases. Germline V gene data show CDR1 as ENHRY and CDR2 as SYGVKD. V lost 0 bases to trimming and J lost 1 base; unmatched junction nucleotides: 8. This CDR3 has 18 residues. The CDR3 DNA sequence: TGTGCCATCAGTGAGTCTGCCCCACTAGCGGGCCGCACAGATACGCAGTATTTT. Translated, it gives CAISESAPLAGRTDTQYF.

This chain uses TRBV7-3 with TRBJ2-1; TRBD1 or TRBD2 may be the D gene (5 bases each). Trimming took off 2 bases at V and 6 bases at J, with 11 bases between the two ends. The V gene's germline CDR1 is SGHTA and CDR2 FQGTGA. This CDR3 comprises 14 residues. This CDR3 reads CASSLSGGPNEQFF. For the CDR3, the DNA is TGTGCCAGCAGCTTATCTGGGGGACCCAATGAGCAGTTCTTC.

The chain combines TRBV20-1 with TRBJ2-5, with D perhaps matching TRBD2 (5 bases). Deletions cut 6 bases from V and 7 bases from J, with 12 bases between. Germline V gives CDR1 DFQATT, CDR2 SNEGSKA (reference sequence). CDR3 length: 11 residues. The CDR3 spells CSAGGSGTQYF. CDR3 in DNA: TGCAGTGCCGGAGGATCAGGGACCCAGTACTTC.

This clonotype was observed a few times. The chain couples TRBV20-1 to TRBJ1-5, with D maybe TRBD1 (5 bases). Germline loops: CDR1 DFQATT, CDR2 SNEGSKA (reference sequence). The CDR3 is made up of 13 amino acids. V lost 7 bases to trimming and J lost 6 bases, with 16 bases between them. This chain's CDR3 is CSVRAGPGQPQHF. In DNA, the CDR3 is TGCAGTGTGAGGGCAGGGCCGGGTCAGCCCCAGCATTTT.

The V gene is TRBV7-9, the J gene TRBJ1-1, with D tentatively TRBD1 (5 bases). CDR3 size: 13 residues. Per germline, CDR1 SEHNR and CDR2 FQNEAQ (reference sequence). With 3 bases removed from V and 1 base from J, the gap between germline ends came to 6 bases. The CDR3, as DNA: TGTGCCAGCAGCTTTCAGGGGAACACTGAAGCTTTCTTT. This encodes CASSFQGNTEAFF.

The chain uses TRBV15 and TRBJ1-2; TRBD1 matches at 9 bases. Trimming at V came to 0 bases and at J to 8 bases, leaving 7 bases not matched to a gene. This CDR3 has 15 residues. The germline CDR1 and CDR2 sequences are LNHNV and YYDKDF (reference sequence). The CDR3 DNA sequence: TGTGCCACCAGCAGAGATCGGTACAGGGGGCACGGCTACACCTTC. Translation: CATSRDRYRGHGYTF. Variable domain in full (rest from reference TRBV15 and TRBJ1-2): DAMVIQNPRYQVTQFGKPVTLSCSQTLNHNVMYWYQQKSSQAPKLLFHYYDKDFNNEADTPDNFQSRRPNTSFCFLDIRSPGLGDTAMYLCATSRDRYRGHGYTFGSGTRLTVV.

This clonotype was picked up a small number of times. The chain links TRBV10-3 to TRBJ1-1; the D gene is possibly TRBD1 (5 bases). The V end lost 3 bases, the J end lost 1 base, and 6 bases lay between the germline ends. The CDR3 length is 13 residues. The germline V gene encodes CDR1 ENHRY and CDR2 SYGVKD. The DNA of the CDR3 is TGTGCCATCAGTGATGGACAGAACACTGAAGCTTTCTTT. It encodes CAISDGQNTEAFF.

The chain employs TRBV6-1 and TRBJ2-2; D perhaps matches TRBD1 (6 bases). CDR3 length: 12 residues. The V end was cut by 11 bases, the J end by 7 bases, with 14 bases between. The germline V gene encodes CDR1 MNHNS and CDR2 SASEGT. Here the CDR3 DNA reads TGTGCCGTACAGGGAATGGGCGGGGAGCTGTTTTTT. Residues: CAVQGMGGELFF.

By its share, this clonotype is medium-sized. The chain employs TRBV15 and TRBJ1-5; D is unclear. The CDR3 loop spans 14 amino acids. Trimming cost V 0 bases and J 7 bases, with 10 bases left between them. Germline lookup yields CDR1 LNHNV and CDR2 YYDKDF (reference sequence). The CDR3 is CATSRDRGLQPQHF. The DNA of the CDR3 is TGTGCCACCAGCAGAGATCGCGGTCTGCAGCCCCAGCATTTT.

The chain is built from TRBV7-2 and TRBJ1-1; 12 bases are a match to TRBD1. V shed 1 base, J shed 2 bases, and the junction held 5 bases outside the gene matches. The CDR3 runs to 17 residues. CDR1 SGHTA and CDR2 FQGNSA come from the germline V gene. Here the CDR3 DNA reads TGTGCCAGCAGCTTAGATGGCGGGACAGGGGGCAACACTGAAGCTTTCTTT. This sequence encodes CASSLDGGTGGNTEAFF.